A selection of T cell receptor beta chains follows, all from one sample in a study of cytomegalovirus exposure and HLA in healthy donors. Clones were read by immunoSEQ multiplex PCR, and TCRdb kept only the in-frame ones, dropping some. In total, the table holds some 83,000 clones. Sequences were obtained from PBMCs. The receptor source for this set is a young woman in good health and CMV-seronegative. Both conserved end residues are part of each CDR3. Each record gives: V gene, D gene, J gene, CDR3 protein, CDR3 DNA. D genes are given only for firm matches.

TRBV7-9	-	TRBJ1-3	CASSLLMGARGNTIYF	TGTGCCAGCAGCTTATTGATGGGGGCGCGTGGAAACACCATATATTTT
TRBV5-6	-	TRBJ1-5	CASSLSFSNQPQHF	TGTGCCAGCAGCTTGTCGTTTAGCAATCAGCCCCAGCATTTT
TRBV15	-	TRBJ1-4	CATSRDGQMNEKLFF	TGTGCCACCAGCAGAGATGGGCAGATGAATGAAAAACTGTTTTTT
TRBV11-3	TRBD2	TRBJ2-1	CASSFSGSGYNEQFF	TGTGCCAGCAGCTTTAGCGGGAGCGGGTACAATGAGCAGTTCTTC
TRBV2	TRBD1	TRBJ1-4	CASTNRGNEKLFF	TGTGCCAGCACGAACAGGGGGAATGAAAAACTGTTTTTT
TRBV30	TRBD1	TRBJ1-1	CAGRGTGAQIAEAFF	TGTGCCGGGAGGGGGACAGGGGCCCAGATCGCTGAAGCTTTCTTT
TRBV18	TRBD1	TRBJ1-4	CASSPGQGNEKLFF	TGTGCCAGCTCACCTGGACAGGGGAATGAAAAACTGTTTTTT
TRBV19	-	TRBJ1-1	CASKEGGTEAFF	TGTGCCAGTAAAGAGGGAGGCACTGAAGCTTTCTTT
TRBV5-1	TRBD1	TRBJ1-1	CASSSGQGGGTEAFF	TGCGCCAGCAGCTCAGGACAGGGGGGTGGCACTGAAGCTTTCTTT
TRBV2	-	TRBJ2-7	CASSDGGTSYEQYF	TGTGCCAGCAGTGACGGGGGAACCTCCTACGAGCAGTACTTC
TRBV19	-	TRBJ2-1	CAIDSHSDNEQFF	TGTGCCATAGACAGTCATTCCGACAATGAGCAGTTCTTC
TRBV6-6	TRBD2	TRBJ2-7	CASSWGGERPTQQQYF	TGTGCCAGCAGCTGGGGGGGGGAGCGCCCGACCCAGCAGCAGTACTTC
TRBV18	-	TRBJ2-3	CASSQTSTRGRADTQYF	TGTGCCAGCTCGCAAACCTCGACCAGGGGTCGGGCAGATACGCAGTATTTT
TRBV5-5	-	TRBJ2-3	CASSYRTVSTDTQYF	TGTGCCAGCAGCTACCGAACAGTGAGCACAGATACGCAGTATTTT
TRBV10-3	-	TRBJ1-1	CAISEVSNTEAFF	TGTGCCATCAGTGAGGTGTCTAACACTGAAGCTTTCTTT
TRBV5-1	TRBD1	TRBJ1-6	CASSLGQGVDSPLHF	TGCGCCAGCAGCTTGGGACAGGGAGTGGATTCACCCCTCCACTTT
TRBV5-1	TRBD1	TRBJ2-1	CASSLAGTGVGSDNEQFF	TGCGCCAGCAGCTTGGCCGGGACAGGGGTGGGTTCCGACAATGAGCAGTTCTTC
TRBV5-4	-	TRBJ2-1	CASSFLAEQFF	TGTGCCAGCAGCTTTCTGGCTGAGCAGTTCTTC
TRBV4-2	TRBD1	TRBJ1-2	CASARDRGSGYTF	TGTGCCAGCGCCCGGGACAGGGGGTCTGGCTACACCTTC
TRBV11-2	TRBD1	TRBJ2-3	CASGLQGVDTQYF	TGTGCCAGCGGCCTACAGGGGGTGGATACGCAGTATTTT
TRBV5-8	-	TRBJ2-6	CASTTGQTSGANVLTF	TGTGCCAGCACCACCGGACAGACCTCTGGGGCCAACGTCCTGACTTTC
TRBV7-6	TRBD2	TRBJ2-1	CASSSTSSSYNEQFF	TGTGCCAGCAGCTCGACTAGCTCCTCCTACAATGAGCAGTTCTTC
TRBV15	TRBD1	TRBJ1-2	CATSTWDSYGYTF	TGTGCCACCAGCACTTGGGACAGCTATGGCTACACCTTC
TRBV28	-	TRBJ2-3	CASTTAGVSADTQYF	TGTGCCAGCACCACTGCAGGGGTTTCGGCAGATACGCAGTATTTT
TRBV7-8	TRBD1	TRBJ1-5	CASSRDRGQPQHF	TGTGCCAGCTCCCGGGACAGGGGTCAGCCCCAGCATTTT
TRBV5-1	TRBD1	TRBJ1-1	CASSSKQGTEAFF	TGCGCCAGCAGCTCGAAACAGGGGACTGAAGCTTTCTTT
TRBV6-6	-	TRBJ2-7	CASSQTRGGSYEQYF	TGTGCCAGCAGCCAAACTAGAGGAGGATCCTACGAGCAGTACTTC
TRBV5-1	TRBD1	TRBJ2-1	CASSLPSGGQFF	TGCGCCAGCAGCTTGCCCTCAGGGGGCCAGTTCTTC
TRBV4-2	-	TRBJ1-2	CASTGRGSNGYTF	TGTGCCAGCACTGGGAGGGGGAGCAATGGCTACACCTTC
TRBV7-9	-	TRBJ1-2	CASSPLATGGYTF	TGTGCCAGCAGCCCACTAGCGACAGGCGGTTACACCTTC
TRBV19	-	TRBJ2-1	CASSPEEAPGNEQFF	TGTGCCAGTAGTCCCGAGGAGGCCCCCGGCAATGAGCAGTTCTTC
TRBV5-1	TRBD2	TRBJ2-7	CASSWGAQGAGGPYEQYF	TGCGCCAGCAGCTGGGGGGCCCAAGGAGCGGGGGGTCCCTACGAGCAGTACTTC
TRBV5-8	-	TRBJ2-3	CASSTVDTQYF	TGTGCCAGCAGCACGGTAGATACGCAGTATTTT
TRBV6-5	-	TRBJ1-5	CASSYAGSNQPQHF	TGTGCCAGCAGTTATGCGGGAAGCAATCAGCCCCAGCATTTT
TRBV5-5	-	TRBJ1-1	CASSPALTEHGVF	TGTGCCAGCAGCCCGGCACTGACGGAACACGGGGTCTTT
TRBV7-9	-	TRBJ1-1	CASSSTDNPNTEAFF	TGTGCCAGCAGCTCTACGGACAACCCGAACACTGAAGCCTTCTTT
TRBV5-6	TRBD1	TRBJ2-7	CASSLGTGLEQYF	TGTGCCAGCAGCTTGGGGACAGGCCTCGAGCAGTACTTC
TRBV4-1	TRBD1	TRBJ2-1	CASSQVQGNEQFF	TGCGCCAGCAGCCAAGTACAGGGGAATGAGCAGTTCTTC
TRBV30	TRBD1	TRBJ2-2	CAWIRGDRERGELFF	TGTGCCTGGATTCGCGGGGACAGGGAGCGCGGGGAGCTGTTTTTT
TRBV12-1	-	TRBJ2-7	CASSFRQGVPMWDEQYF	TGTGCCAGCAGCTTCAGACAGGGAGTTCCTATGTGGGACGAGCAGTACTTC